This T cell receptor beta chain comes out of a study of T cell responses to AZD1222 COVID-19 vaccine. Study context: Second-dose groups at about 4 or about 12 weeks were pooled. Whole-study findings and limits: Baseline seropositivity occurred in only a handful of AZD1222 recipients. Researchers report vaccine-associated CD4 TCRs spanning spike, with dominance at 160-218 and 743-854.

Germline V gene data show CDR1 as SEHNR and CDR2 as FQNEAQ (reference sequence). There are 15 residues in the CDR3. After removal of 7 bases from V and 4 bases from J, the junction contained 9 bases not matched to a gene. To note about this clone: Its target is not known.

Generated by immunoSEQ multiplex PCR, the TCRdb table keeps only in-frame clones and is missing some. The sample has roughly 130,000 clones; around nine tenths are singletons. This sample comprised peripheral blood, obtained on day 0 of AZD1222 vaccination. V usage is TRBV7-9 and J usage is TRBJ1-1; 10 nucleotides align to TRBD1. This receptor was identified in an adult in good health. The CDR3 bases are TGTGCCAGCACCCTGACAGGGGGCGCGGGCACTGAAGCTTTCTTT. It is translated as CASTLTGGAGTEAFF.